One and the same sample provided the 26 T cell receptor beta chains below, sequenced in a study of chemoradiotherapy in HPV16-positive cancers. Measured with immunoSEQ multiplex PCR; TCRdb has only the in-frame clones, and not every one. Among under 10,000 clones listed, approximately 88% were seen once. The sample here was blood, taken from a patient who underwent chemoradiotherapy. The receptor source for this set is a human donor with HPV-associated anogenital cancer.

The chain couples TRBV27 to TRBJ1-2; 10 bases match TRBD1. The CDR3 has 14 residues. The V gene end was trimmed by 3 bases and the J gene end by 5 bases; junction bases not matched to a gene: 3. Germline loops: CDR1 MNHEY, CDR2 SMNVEV (reference sequence). CDR3 sequence reads: CASSLSGQGYGYTF. The CDR3 nucleotides are TGTGCCAGCAGTTTGTCGGGACAGGGGTATGGCTACACCTTC.

The CDR3 here is CASSYRNSEGYEQYF. CDR3 coding DNA: TGTGCCAGCTCTTATAGAAACTCTGAAGGCTACGAGCAGTACTTC. This chain uses TRBV7-4 with TRBJ2-7; D ambiguous. CDR1 and CDR2 from the germline V gene are SGHVT and SQSDAQ. V gave up 8 bases and J gave up 3 bases, with 20 bases separating them. There are 15 residues in the CDR3.

The V and J genes are TRBV6-6 and TRBJ2-1, with TRBD2 matching over 8 bases. This CDR3 comprises 15 residues. Germline CDR1 and CDR2: MNHNY and SVGAGI (reference sequence). The V gene end was trimmed by 8 bases and the J gene end by 9 bases; junction bases not matched to a gene: 15. Written as DNA, the CDR3 is TGTGCCAGCGAAAAGGGCTCTAGGACTAGCAGTGAGCAGTTCTTC. It yields the protein CASEKGSRTSSEQFF.

The chain carries TRBV30 and TRBJ2-7; D gene unclear. With 5 bases removed from V and 3 bases from J, the gap between germline ends came to 8 bases. The germline gives CDR1 GTSNPN, CDR2 SVGIG (reference sequence). The CDR3 sequence is 11 residues long. CDR3 residues: CAWADYYEQYF. The CDR3 DNA follows: TGTGCCTGGGCCGATTACTACGAGCAGTACTTC.

This clone has just one count. This chain uses TRBV5-6 with TRBJ2-6; D not certain. Germline V gene data show CDR1 as SGHDT and CDR2 as YYEEEE. This CDR3 is built from 14 residues. Trimming cost V 4 bases and J 1 base, with 6 bases left between them. CDR3 nucleotides: TGTGCCAGCAGCGAACCTTCTGGGGCCAACGTCCTGACTTTC. This translates into CASSEPSGANVLTF.

The J gene is TRBJ2-7, the V gene TRBV10-3; TRBD1 matches at 9 bases. V gave up 4 bases and J gave up 4 bases; unmatched junction bases: 8. The CDR3 is made up of 15 amino acids. The germline gives CDR1 ENHRY, CDR2 SYGVKD. In nucleotides, the CDR3 is TGTGCCATCAGTGGGCCTGGGACAGGGCGATACGAGCAGTACTTC. It codes for CAISGPGTGRYEQYF.

The chain joins TRBV5-8 to TRBJ2-2; D uncertain. The CDR3 extends over 12 amino acids. Germline CDR1 is SGHTS and CDR2 is YDEGEE. Trimming left V 0 bases short and J 8 bases short, with 5 bases between. CDR3 DNA: TGTGCCAGCAGCTTGGATGGGGGGGAGCTGTTTTTT. It codes for CASSLDGGELFF. The variable domain in full, completed from reference TRBV5-8 and TRBJ2-2, reads EAGVTQSPTHLIKTRGQQATLRCSPISGHTSVYWYQQALGLGLQFLLWYDEGEERNRGNFPPRFSGRQFPNYSSELNVNALELEDSALYLCASSLDGGELFFGEGSRLTVL.

This chain uses TRBV15 with TRBJ1-5, with D unresolved. The CDR3 is 16 amino acids. V was clipped by 0 bases and J by 3 bases, with 12 bases between them. CDR1 is LNHNV, CDR2 YYDKDF, per germline (reference sequence). The DNA for the CDR3 is TGTGCCACCAGCAGAGATAGGCCAGGAATCAATCAGCCCCAGCATTTT. It codes for CATSRDRPGINQPQHF.

The rearrangement uses TRBV4-1 and TRBJ2-2; possibly TRBD1 for D (6 bases). CDR1 MGHRA and CDR2 YSYEKL come from the germline V gene. CDR3 size: 14 residues. V was pared by 0 bases and J by 7 bases, with 9 bases between. CDR3 in DNA: TGCGCCAGCAGCCAAGATAGGGGGATCGGGGAGCTGTTTTTT. This codes for CASSQDRGIGELFF.

The chain joins TRBV7-9 to TRBJ2-1; D not resolved. From germline, CDR1 is SEHNR and CDR2 FQNEAQ (reference sequence). The CDR3 sequence is 12 residues long. The V gene lost 9 bases and the J gene lost 8 bases, with 14 bases spanning the gap. The CDR3 bases are TGTGCCAGTCATCGGCTGAAGGATGAGCAGTTCTTC. Residues: CASHRLKDEQFF. The variable domain in full, with the rest retrieved from reference TRBV7-9 and TRBJ2-1, is DTGVSQNPRHKITKRGQNVTFRCDPISEHNRLYWYRQTLGQGPEFLTYFQNEAQLEKSRLLSDRFSAERPKGSFSTLEIQRTEQGDSAMYLCASHRLKDEQFFGPGTRLTVL.

The chain recombines TRBV18 with TRBJ2-2; TRBD1 might be the D (6 bases). V was shortened by 6 bases and J by 6 bases, with 26 bases between the two germline ends. The CDR3 is 18 amino acids. Germline V gene sequence: CDR1 KGHSH, CDR2 LQKENI. The chain's CDR3 is CASSPDEIGQSRAGELFF. In nucleotides, the CDR3 is TGTGCCAGCTCCCCAGATGAAATAGGACAGAGTCGCGCCGGGGAGCTGTTTTTT.

In its sample, this clone was seen a few times. V usage is TRBV5-1 and J usage is TRBJ2-3, with TRBD1 matching 10 bases. J lost 10 bases, V lost 1 base, and 3 bases had no gene match. The CDR3 covers 13 residues. CDR1 and CDR2 (germline): SGHRS, YFSETQ. The CDR3 nucleotides are TGCGCCAGCAGCTTGATGGGACAGGGGCCGCAGTATTTT. Translated, it gives CASSLMGQGPQYF.

This clone was detected once. The chain couples TRBV18 to TRBJ1-1, with unresolved D. Trimming took 4 bases from V and 1 from J, leaving 7 bases between them. The CDR3 has 13 residues. The germline CDR1 and CDR2 sequences are KGHSH and LQKENI. CDR3 in amino acids: CASSRDTNTEAFF. The CDR3 coding sequence is TGTGCCAGCTCACGAGATACGAACACTGAAGCTTTCTTT.

The genes are TRBV6-6 and TRBJ2-7; D not resolved. Per germline, CDR1 MNHNY and CDR2 SVGAGI (reference sequence). Trimming shortened V by 5 bases and J by 5 bases, and 13 bases separated the two germline ends. The CDR3 totals 13 residues. The CDR3 nucleotides are TGTGCCAGCAGTGATCTTTACCGGGACGAGCAGTACTTC. It codes for CASSDLYRDEQYF.

The rearrangement links TRBV18 to TRBJ2-1, with 8 nucleotides matching TRBD2. The CDR3 spans 17 residues. Germline lookup yields CDR1 KGHSH and CDR2 LQKENI. J gave up 7 bases and V 3 bases, and 14 bases lay outside the gene matches. CDR3 sequence: CASSPALSGSMRNEQFF. In DNA form, the CDR3 reads TGTGCCAGCTCACCTGCGCTGAGCGGGAGTATGAGGAATGAGCAGTTCTTC.

The chain employs TRBV20-1 and TRBJ2-1; D unresolved. Germline CDR1 and CDR2: DFQATT and SNEGSKA (reference sequence). The CDR3 covers 11 residues. V was trimmed by 6 bases and J by 7 bases, leaving 10 bases between them. The CDR3 sequence: CSATSENEQFF. Written as DNA, the CDR3 is TGCAGTGCCACCAGCGAGAATGAGCAGTTCTTC.

This clone occurred once. V and J are TRBV10-1 and TRBJ1-6; no reliable D call. The CDR3 has 14 amino acids. Trimming removed 2 bases at V and 10 bases at J, with 12 bases between. CDR1 and CDR2 (germline): WNHNN, SYGVQD (reference sequence). CDR3 in amino acids: CASSESPTGSPLHF. DNA for the CDR3: TGCGCCAGCAGTGAGAGTCCGACGGGCTCACCCCTCCACTTT.

The genes are TRBV19 and TRBJ2-2; D remains ambiguous. V was clipped by 3 bases and J by 0 bases, with 11 bases between them. The length of the CDR3 is 16 residues. The germline V gene encodes CDR1 LNHDA and CDR2 SQIVND (reference sequence). CDR3 amino acids: CASSILGGSNTGELFF. CDR3 bases: TGTGCCAGTAGTATTCTCGGCGGCTCGAACACCGGGGAGCTGTTTTTT.

The CDR3 protein is CAWSVGQDSGNTIYF. The CDR3 bases are TGTGCCTGGAGTGTGGGACAGGACTCTGGAAACACCATATATTTT. The chain uses TRBV30 and TRBJ1-3, with TRBD1 matching over 8 bases. Unmatched junction bases numbered 1, after V lost 0 bases and J lost 0 bases. Germline-derived CDR1 and CDR2 are GTSNPN and SVGIG (reference sequence). CDR3 length: 15 amino acids.

The chain links TRBV29-1 to TRBJ1-2, with D possibly being TRBD1 (6 bases). With 4 bases removed from V and 6 bases from J, the gap between germline ends came to 15 bases. CDR3 length: 13 amino acids. Germline V gives CDR1 SQVTM, CDR2 ANQGSEA. CDR3 amino acids: CSVAFQGWDGYTF. In DNA form, the CDR3 reads TGCAGCGTTGCCTTCCAGGGGTGGGATGGCTACACCTTC.

This clone was observed a handful of times. The V gene is TRBV7-9, the J gene TRBJ2-7, with 7 bases that match TRBD1. Germline CDR1 SEHNR, CDR2 FQNEAQ (reference sequence). Trimming at V came to 0 bases and at J to 5 bases, leaving 1 base not matched to a gene. This CDR3 has 13 residues. In DNA form, the CDR3 reads TGTGCCAGCAGCTTAGCAGGGACAGACGAGCAGTACTTC. Its protein product is CASSLAGTDEQYF.

The chain uses TRBV5-1 and TRBJ2-7; 7 nucleotides agree with TRBD2. Germline CDR1 is SGHRS and CDR2 is YFSETQ. The V and J ends lost 2 bases and 3 bases, in that order; junction bases with no gene match: 5. This CDR3 is 14 amino acids long. CDR3 sequence: CASSLAGSLYEQYF. The CDR3 DNA reads as TGCGCCAGCAGCTTAGCGGGATCCCTCTACGAGCAGTACTTC.

The CDR3 sequence: CASSLAGANSPLHF. The CDR3 DNA reads TGTGCCAGCAGTTTAGCAGGGGCTAATTCACCCCTCCACTTT. The gene calls are TRBV27 and TRBJ1-6; a possible D gene is TRBD1 (6 bases). V lost 2 bases to trimming and J lost 6 bases, with 8 bases between them. The CDR3 runs 14 residues. Germline assignment: CDR1 MNHEY and CDR2 SMNVEV (reference sequence).

The V and J genes are TRBV2 and TRBJ1-1; 12 nucleotides line up with TRBD1. CDR3 length equals 16 residues. V was clipped by 6 bases and J by 6 bases; unmatched bases: 11. The germline V gene encodes CDR1 SNHLY and CDR2 FYNNEI. CDR3 loop: CASRDPGQGARSEAFF. DNA of the CDR3: TGTGCCAGCAGGGATCCGGGACAGGGGGCTAGGTCTGAAGCTTTCTTT.

The gene calls are TRBV18 and TRBJ2-1; a weak D match, TRBD1 (5 bases). Germline CDR1 KGHSH, CDR2 LQKENI. Trimming shortened V by 1 base and J by 12 bases, and 22 bases separated the two germline ends. The CDR3 contains 16 residues. The CDR3 bases are TGTGCCAGCTCACCACTAGCACAGGTAGAGGCCAGTGGGCAGTTCTTC. Its translation is CASSPLAQVEASGQFF.

The J gene is TRBJ2-1, the V gene TRBV6-4; 13 bases agree with TRBD2. Germline V gives CDR1 MRHNA, CDR2 SNTAGT. V gave up 3 bases and J gave up 10 bases; unmatched junction bases: 12. This CDR3 comprises 17 residues. CDR3 in amino acids: CASSESALAGGPIEQFF. Written as DNA, the CDR3 is TGTGCCAGCAGTGAATCTGCACTAGCGGGGGGGCCAATAGAGCAGTTCTTC.